This T cell receptor (beta chain) was found in a study of blood T cell repertoires in COVID-19. About the research overall: Samples representing acute and convalescent COVID-19 were sourced from the United States, Italy and Spain. From T cells, B-cell-depleted T cells, or PBMCs came the material, which was cDNA or gDNA.

Per the original methods: Estimated nucleated cell counts came from reference gene primer amplification. Profiled with immunoSEQ multiplex PCR; TCRdb holds only in-frame clones, not every one. The V and J calls and clone size were taken over from that table, and D and trimming were inferred from the DNA. The sample has 200,000 to 250,000 clones, about nine tenths seen once. The V gene lost 3 bases and the J gene lost 1 base, with 9 bases spanning the gap. The V gene's germline CDR1 is LGHDT and CDR2 YNNKEL (reference sequence). This CDR3 has 14 amino acids. This clonotype originated in a man aged 25-45 years who had recovered from COVID-19. The genes are TRBV3-1 (or the pseudogene TRBV3-2) and TRBJ1-2, with D perhaps TRBD1 (5 bases). The sequenced sample consisted of peripheral blood. The DNA for the CDR3 is TGTGCCAGCAGCCAGAGGGACTTTAACTATGGCTACACCTTC. Amino acids: CASSQRDFNYGYTF.